Below, one T cell receptor beta chain is given with its context. The antigen is undetermined. The data are from a study of CD8 T cells in Susac syndrome. Study observations and caveats: In TEMRA cells and active patients, CD8+ clonal expansion in Susac reached its peak.

Negative isolation yielded CD4+ and CD8+ T cells, and FACS enriched TEMRA cells. Random-hexamer reverse transcription was applied to about 0.5 to 1 ug RNA. TCRdb analysed the immunoSEQ multiplex PCR reads with MiXCR anew, one entry per CDR3 protein. Among about 190,000 distinct CDR3 sequences listed, approximately 95% were seen once. This receptor was taken from a human donor with Susac syndrome. Sequenced material: CD8+ T cells from PBMCs.

CDR3 DNA sequence: TGTGCCAGCAGGCCGGGACGTCAAGAGACCCAGTACTTC. Translated, it gives CASRPGRQETQYF. This sequence joins TRBV27 and TRBJ2-5; possibly TRBD1 or TRBD2 for D (5 bases each). V was shortened by 6 bases and J by 2 bases, with 10 bases between the two germline ends. The CDR3 has 13 residues. The V gene's germline CDR1 is MNHEY and CDR2 SMNVEV (reference sequence).